This T cell receptor (beta chain) was captured in a study of blood T cells in healthy people across ages. This CDR3 has 15 residues. Germline CDR1 SGHDN, CDR2 FVKESK. Trimming pared 5 bases from V and 2 bases from J, leaving 16 bases between. Then a second PCR, running about 6 to 11 cycles, was carried out with a sample-barcoded 5' primer and a J-beta primer mix. MiXCR, applied by TCRdb to the 5' RACE reads, yields one record per CDR3 protein. The sample lists about a million distinct CDR3 sequences, 35% to 40% occurring once. The sample holds a few counts of this clonotype. Sequences were obtained from blood. This receptor was taken from a man aged 18 to 30 in good health. This rearrangement joins TRBV14 to TRBJ2-7; possible D gene TRBD1, 5 bases. Written as DNA, the CDR3 is TGTGCCAGCAGCGTTTACAGTGGGGCCCCCTACGAGCAGTACTTC. Amino acids: CASSVYSGAPYEQYF. Based on the CDR3 plus reference TRBV14 and TRBJ2-7, the full variable domain is EAGVTQFPSHSVIEKGQTVTLRCDPISGHDNLYWYRRVMGKEIKFLLHFVKESKQDESGMPNNRFLAERTGGTYSTLKVQPAELEDSGVYFCASSVYSGAPYEQYFGPGTRLTVT.